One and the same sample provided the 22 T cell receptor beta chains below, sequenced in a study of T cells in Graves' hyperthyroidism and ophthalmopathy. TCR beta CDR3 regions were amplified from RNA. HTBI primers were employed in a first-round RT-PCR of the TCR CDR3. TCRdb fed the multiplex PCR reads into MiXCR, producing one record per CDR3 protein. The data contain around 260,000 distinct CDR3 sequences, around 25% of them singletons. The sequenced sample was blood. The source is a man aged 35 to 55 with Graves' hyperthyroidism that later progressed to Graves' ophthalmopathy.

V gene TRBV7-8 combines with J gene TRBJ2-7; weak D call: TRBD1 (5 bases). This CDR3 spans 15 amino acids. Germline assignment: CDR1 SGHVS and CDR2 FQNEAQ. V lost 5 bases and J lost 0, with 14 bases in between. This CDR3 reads CASSSRQFSSYEQYF. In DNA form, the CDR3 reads TGTGCCAGCAGCAGCCGACAGTTCAGCTCCTACGAGCAGTACTTC.

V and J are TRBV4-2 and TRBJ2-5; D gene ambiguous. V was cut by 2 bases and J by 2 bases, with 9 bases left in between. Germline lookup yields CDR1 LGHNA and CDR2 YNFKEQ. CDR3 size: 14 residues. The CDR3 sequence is CASSQSHRQETQYF. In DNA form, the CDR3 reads TGTGCCAGCAGCCAATCTCATAGGCAAGAGACCCAGTACTTC.

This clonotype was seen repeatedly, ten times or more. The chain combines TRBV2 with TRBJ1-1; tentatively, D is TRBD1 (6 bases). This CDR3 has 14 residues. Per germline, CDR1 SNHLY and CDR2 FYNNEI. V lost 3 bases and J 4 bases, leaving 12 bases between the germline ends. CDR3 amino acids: CASSELRGGTEAFF. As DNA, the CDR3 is TGTGCCAGCAGTGAGCTCAGGGGAGGCACTGAAGCTTTCTTT.

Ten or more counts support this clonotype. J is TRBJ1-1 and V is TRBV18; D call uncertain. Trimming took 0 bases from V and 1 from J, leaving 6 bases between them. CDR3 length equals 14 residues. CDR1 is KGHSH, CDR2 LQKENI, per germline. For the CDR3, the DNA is TGTGCCAGCTCACCACCGGGCAAGAACACTGAAGCTTTCTTT. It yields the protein CASSPPGKNTEAFF.

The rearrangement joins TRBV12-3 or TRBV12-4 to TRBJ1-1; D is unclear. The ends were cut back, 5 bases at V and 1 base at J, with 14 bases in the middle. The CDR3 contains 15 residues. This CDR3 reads CASSLGLSGNTEAFF. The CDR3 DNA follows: TGTGCCAGCAGTCTCGGTCTCTCGGGGAACACTGAAGCTTTCTTT.

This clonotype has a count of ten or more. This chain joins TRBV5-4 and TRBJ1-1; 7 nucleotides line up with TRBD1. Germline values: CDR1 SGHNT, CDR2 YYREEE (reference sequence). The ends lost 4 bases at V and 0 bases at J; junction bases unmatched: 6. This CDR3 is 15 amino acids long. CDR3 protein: CASSRDSSMNTEAFF. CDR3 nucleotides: TGTGCCAGCAGCCGGGACAGTTCAATGAACACTGAAGCTTTCTTT.

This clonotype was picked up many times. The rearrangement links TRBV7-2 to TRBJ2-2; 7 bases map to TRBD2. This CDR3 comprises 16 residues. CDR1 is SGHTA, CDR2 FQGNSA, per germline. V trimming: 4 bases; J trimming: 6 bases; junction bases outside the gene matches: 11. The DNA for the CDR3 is TGTGCCAGCAGCTCTAGCGGTTACTCCAGGGCCGGGGAGCTGTTTTTT. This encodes CASSSSGYSRAGELFF. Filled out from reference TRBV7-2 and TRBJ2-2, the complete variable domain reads GAGVSQSPSNKVTEKGKDVELRCDPISGHTALYWYRQSLGQGLEFLIYFQGNSAPDKSGLPSDRFSAERTGGSVSTLTIQRTQQEDSAVYLCASSSSGYSRAGELFFGEGSRLTVL.

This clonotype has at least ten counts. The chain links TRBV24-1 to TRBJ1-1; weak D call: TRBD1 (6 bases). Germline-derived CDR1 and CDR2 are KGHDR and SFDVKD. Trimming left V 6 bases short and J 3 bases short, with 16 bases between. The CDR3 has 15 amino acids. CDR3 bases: TGTGCCACCAGTAGGGCAGAGGCAGGGGACACTGAAGCTTTCTTT. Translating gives CATSRAEAGDTEAFF.

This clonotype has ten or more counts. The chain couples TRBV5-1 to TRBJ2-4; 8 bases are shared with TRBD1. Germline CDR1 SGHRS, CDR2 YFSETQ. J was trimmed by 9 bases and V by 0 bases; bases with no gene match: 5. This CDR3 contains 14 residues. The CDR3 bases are TGCGCCAGCAGCTTGGCGCAGGGGGCTGGCATTCAGTACTTC. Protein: CASSLAQGAGIQYF.

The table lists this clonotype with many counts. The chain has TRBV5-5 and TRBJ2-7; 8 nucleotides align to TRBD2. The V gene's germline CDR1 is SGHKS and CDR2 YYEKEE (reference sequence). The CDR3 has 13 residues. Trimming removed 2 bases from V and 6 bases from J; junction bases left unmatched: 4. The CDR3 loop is CASSLAGVSEQYF. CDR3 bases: TGTGCCAGCAGCTTAGCGGGAGTGAGCGAGCAGTACTTC.

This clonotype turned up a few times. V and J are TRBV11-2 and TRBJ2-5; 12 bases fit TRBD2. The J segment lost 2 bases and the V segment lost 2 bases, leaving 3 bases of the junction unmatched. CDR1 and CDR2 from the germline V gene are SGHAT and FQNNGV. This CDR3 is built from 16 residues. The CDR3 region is CASSLNLAGGQETQYF. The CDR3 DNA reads TGTGCCAGCAGCTTAAATCTAGCGGGAGGGCAAGAGACCCAGTACTTC.

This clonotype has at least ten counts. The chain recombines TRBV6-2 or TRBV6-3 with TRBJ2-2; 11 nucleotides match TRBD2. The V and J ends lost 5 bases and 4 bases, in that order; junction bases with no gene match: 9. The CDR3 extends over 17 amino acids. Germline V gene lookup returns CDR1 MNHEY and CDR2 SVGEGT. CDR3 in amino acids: CASSLPISGRGTGELFF. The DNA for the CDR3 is TGTGCCAGCAGTCTCCCGATTAGCGGGAGGGGCACCGGGGAGCTGTTTTTT.

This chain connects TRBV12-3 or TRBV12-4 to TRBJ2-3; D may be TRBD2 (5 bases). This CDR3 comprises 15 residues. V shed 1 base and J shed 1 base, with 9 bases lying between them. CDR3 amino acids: CASSLDVLGTDTQYF. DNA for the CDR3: TGTGCCAGCAGTTTAGACGTACTAGGCACAGATACGCAGTATTTT.

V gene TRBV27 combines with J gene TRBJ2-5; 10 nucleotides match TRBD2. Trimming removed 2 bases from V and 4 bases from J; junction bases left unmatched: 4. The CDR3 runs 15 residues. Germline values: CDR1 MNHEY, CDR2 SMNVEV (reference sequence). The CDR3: CASSLLAGARETQYF. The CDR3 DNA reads TGTGCCAGCAGTTTACTAGCGGGAGCCCGAGAGACCCAGTACTTC.

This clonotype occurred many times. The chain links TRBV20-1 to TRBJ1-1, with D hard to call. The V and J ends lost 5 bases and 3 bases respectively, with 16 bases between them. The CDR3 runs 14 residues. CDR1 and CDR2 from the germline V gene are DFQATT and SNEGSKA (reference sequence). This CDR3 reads CSASAPLSDTEAFF. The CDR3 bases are TGCAGTGCTTCTGCACCACTCTCTGACACTGAAGCTTTCTTT.

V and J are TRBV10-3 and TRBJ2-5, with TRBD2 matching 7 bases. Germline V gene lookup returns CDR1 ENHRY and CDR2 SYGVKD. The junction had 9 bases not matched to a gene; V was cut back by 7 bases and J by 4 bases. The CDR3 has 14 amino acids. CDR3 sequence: CAIKETSSGETQYF. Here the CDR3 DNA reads TGTGCCATCAAAGAGACTAGCAGCGGAGAGACCCAGTACTTC.

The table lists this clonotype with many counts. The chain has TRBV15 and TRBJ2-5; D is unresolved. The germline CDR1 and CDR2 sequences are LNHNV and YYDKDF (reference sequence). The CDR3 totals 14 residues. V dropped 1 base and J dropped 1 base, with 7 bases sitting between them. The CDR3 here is CATSRGQPQETQYF. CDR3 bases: TGTGCCACCAGCAGAGGACAACCCCAAGAGACCCAGTACTTC.

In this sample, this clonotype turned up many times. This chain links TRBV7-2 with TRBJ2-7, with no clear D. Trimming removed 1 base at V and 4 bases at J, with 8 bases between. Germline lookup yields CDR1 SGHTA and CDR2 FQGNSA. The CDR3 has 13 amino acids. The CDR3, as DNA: TGTGCCAGCAGCTTAGGGTCAATTTACGAGCAGTACTTC. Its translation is CASSLGSIYEQYF.

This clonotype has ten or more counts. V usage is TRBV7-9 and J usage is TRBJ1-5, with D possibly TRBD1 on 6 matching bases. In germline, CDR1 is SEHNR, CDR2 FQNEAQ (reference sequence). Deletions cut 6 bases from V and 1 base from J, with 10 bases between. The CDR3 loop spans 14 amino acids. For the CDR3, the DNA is TGTGCCAGCAGTGCAGGGGTGAGCAATCAGCCCCAGCATTTT. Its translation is CASSAGVSNQPQHF.

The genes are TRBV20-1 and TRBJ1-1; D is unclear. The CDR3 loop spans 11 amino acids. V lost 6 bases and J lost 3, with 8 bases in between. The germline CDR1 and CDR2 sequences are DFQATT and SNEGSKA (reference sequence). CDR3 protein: CSADLDTEAFF. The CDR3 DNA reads TGCAGTGCGGATCTTGACACTGAAGCTTTCTTT.

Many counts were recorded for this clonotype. The CDR3 here is CASATLGLAGHNEQFF. For the CDR3, the DNA is TGTGCCAGCGCCACTTTGGGACTAGCGGGGCACAATGAGCAGTTCTTC. V is TRBV28 and J is TRBJ2-1; 13 bases line up with TRBD2. The CDR3 contains 16 residues. The germline CDR1 and CDR2 sequences are MDHEN and SYDVKM. V lost 8 bases and J lost 5; bases outside the gene matches: 9.

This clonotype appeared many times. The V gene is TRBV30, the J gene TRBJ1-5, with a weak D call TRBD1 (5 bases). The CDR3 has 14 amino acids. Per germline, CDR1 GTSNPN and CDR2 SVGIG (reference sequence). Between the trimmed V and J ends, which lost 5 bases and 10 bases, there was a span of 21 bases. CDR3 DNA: TGTGCCTGGGGACGGGGAGGGGCGCTAGGTCCCCAGCATTTT. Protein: CAWGRGGALGPQHF. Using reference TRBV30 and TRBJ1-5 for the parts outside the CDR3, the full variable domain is SQTIHQWPATLVQPVGSPLSLECTVEGTSNPNLYWYRQAAGRGLQLLFYSVGIGQISSEVPQNLSASRPQDRQFILSSKKLLLSDSGFYLCAWGRGGALGPQHFGDGTRLSIL.